The 22 T cell receptor beta chains in this list originate from one sample, sequenced in a study of CD8+CD57+ T cells in acquired aplastic anemia. The study, taken as a whole, reports: Measurement in patients showed lower diversity in CD8+CD57+ cells than in total CD4+ and CD8+ pools.

These receptors are not linked to any known antigen. For sequencing, patients were chosen who had shown expansion of CD8+CD57+ cells by flow cytometry. Profiling of TCR beta VDJ combinations and CDR3 sequences used genomic DNA as template. MiXCR, run by TCRdb on the reads, gives a single entry per CDR3 protein. This sample has 17,000 or so distinct CDR3 sequences; over 35% occur once, and the top ten carry about 86%. The sample comprised CD8+CD57+ T cells sorted from PBMCs. Subset here: bead-enriched CD8+CD57+ effector memory T cells from SAA patients. These receptors were taken from a human donor with aplastic anemia.

This clonotype was recorded a few times. The genes are TRBV24-1 and TRBJ1-6, with 8 bases that match TRBD1. The CDR3 is made up of 17 amino acids. Germline assignment: CDR1 KGHDR and CDR2 SFDVKD. After removal of 3 bases from V and 5 bases from J, the junction contained 8 bases not matched to a gene. CDR3 DNA sequence: TGTGCCACCAGTGATCCGCTGACAGGGGTTAATAATTCACCCCTCCACTTT. Its translation is CATSDPLTGVNNSPLHF.

This chain joins TRBV20-1 and TRBJ2-2; 9 nucleotides match TRBD1. J was trimmed by 6 bases and V by 3 bases; bases with no gene match: 20. CDR3 length: 19 residues. Germline V gene lookup returns CDR1 DFQATT and CDR2 SNEGSKA (reference sequence). In DNA, the CDR3 is TGCAGTGCTAGTCATGGGTTTTCTGGGACAGGGCGGACTCCCGGGGAGCTGTTTTTT. Protein: CSASHGFSGTGRTPGELFF.

This chain uses TRBV7-2 with TRBJ2-7; no clear D. Trimming removed 3 bases at V and 3 bases at J, with 9 bases between. Germline V gives CDR1 SGHTA, CDR2 FQGNSA. The CDR3 runs 13 residues. In DNA, the CDR3 is TGTGCCAGCAGCTTTTCGATCAACTACGAGCAGTACTTC. It encodes CASSFSINYEQYF.

This clonotype was recorded many times. CDR3 sequence: CSASWAGDLNQPQHF. The CDR3 nucleotides are TGCAGTGCTAGTTGGGCAGGGGACCTCAATCAGCCCCAGCATTTT. The rearrangement joins TRBV20-1 to TRBJ1-5; weak D call: TRBD1 (6 bases). The CDR3 extends over 15 amino acids. CDR1 and CDR2 from the germline V gene are DFQATT and SNEGSKA (reference sequence). V shed 3 bases and J shed 3 bases, with 15 bases lying between them.

This clonotype was detected many times. This sequence joins TRBV20-1 and TRBJ2-1, with TRBD2 as a possible D gene (6 bases). V lost 3 bases to trimming and J lost 4 bases, with 13 bases between them. Germline values: CDR1 DFQATT, CDR2 SNEGSKA (reference sequence). The CDR3 totals 14 residues. The CDR3 DNA follows: TGCAGTGCTAGTGAGGGACTTGGTTACAATGAGCAGTTCTTC. It codes for CSASEGLGYNEQFF.

This clonotype occurred many times. The chain combines TRBV20-1 with TRBJ2-1; unclear D gene. The CDR3 runs to 12 residues. CDR1 DFQATT and CDR2 SNEGSKA come from the germline V gene (reference sequence). V lost 6 bases to trimming and J lost 6 bases, with 12 bases between them. CDR3 sequence: CSAESSGNEQFF. For the CDR3, the DNA is TGCAGTGCCGAGAGCTCGGGCAATGAGCAGTTCTTC.

This chain links TRBV7-8 with TRBJ1-1; 7 nucleotides agree with TRBD1. The V segment lost 5 bases and the J segment 1 base; nucleotides outside the gene matches: 1. Germline CDR1 SGHVS, CDR2 FQNEAQ. The CDR3 extends over 13 amino acids. The chain's CDR3 is CASSRDRNTEAFF. DNA of the CDR3: TGTGCCAGCAGCCGGGACAGGAACACTGAAGCTTTCTTT.

There are a few counts of this clonotype. The chain carries TRBV14 and TRBJ2-7; D is undetermined. The CDR3 spans 13 residues. Trimming left V 4 bases short and J 0 bases short, with 7 bases between. Germline V gene sequence: CDR1 SGHDN, CDR2 FVKESK. The chain's CDR3 is CASSRAVSYEQYF. DNA of the CDR3: TGTGCCAGCAGCCGAGCCGTCTCCTACGAGCAGTACTTC.

The chain couples TRBV12-3 or TRBV12-4 to TRBJ1-1; tentatively, D is TRBD1 (6 bases). The CDR3 extends over 13 amino acids. With 6 bases removed from V and 0 bases from J, the gap between germline ends came to 8 bases. Written as DNA, the CDR3 is TGTGCCAGCAGCGACAGGCTGAACACTGAAGCTTTCTTT. Its translation is CASSDRLNTEAFF.

This clonotype was found a few times. The chain is built from TRBV15 and TRBJ2-1; 9 bases match TRBD1. Germline values: CDR1 LNHNV, CDR2 YYDKDF (reference sequence). CDR3 length equals 14 residues. J was trimmed by 10 bases and V by 5 bases; bases with no gene match: 9. The CDR3 sequence: CATSGPGTGIEQFF. As DNA, the CDR3 is TGTGCCACCAGCGGCCCCGGGACAGGGATAGAGCAGTTCTTC. The complete variable domain, with remaining parts taken from reference TRBV15 and TRBJ2-1, reads DAMVIQNPRYQVTQFGKPVTLSCSQTLNHNVMYWYQQKSSQAPKLLFHYYDKDFNNEADTPDNFQSRRPNTSFCFLDIRSPGLGDTAMYLCATSGPGTGIEQFFGPGTRLTVL.

In its sample, this clonotype was seen many times. This chain joins TRBV29-1 and TRBJ2-7, with a weak D call TRBD1 (6 bases). This CDR3 region has 11 residues. CDR1 SQVTM and CDR2 ANQGSEA come from the germline V gene. V lost 5 bases, J lost 5 bases, and 10 bases lay in between. Written as DNA, the CDR3 is TGCAGCGTTACAGGGTCCCACGAGCAGTACTTC. It yields the protein CSVTGSHEQYF.

V gene TRBV6-1 combines with J gene TRBJ1-5, with D maybe TRBD1 (5 bases). The CDR3 sequence is 16 residues long. Germline assignment: CDR1 MNHNS and CDR2 SASEGT. V lost 2 bases and J 0 bases, leaving 11 bases between the germline ends. CDR3 sequence: CASSELQGYSNQPQHF. In DNA, the CDR3 is TGTGCCAGCAGTGAACTCCAGGGATATAGCAATCAGCCCCAGCATTTT.

This chain links TRBV20-1 with TRBJ1-6; D gene unclear. This CDR3 is 14 amino acids long. The V end lost 1 base, the J end lost 0 bases, and 4 bases lay between the germline ends. Germline CDR1 is DFQATT and CDR2 is SNEGSKA (reference sequence). The CDR3 region is CSARVYSYNSPLHF. The CDR3, as DNA: TGCAGTGCTAGAGTCTACTCCTATAATTCACCCCTCCACTTT.

Here the CDR3 DNA reads TGCAGTGCCCTTGGACCCGATCTAAACCTCTACGAGCAGTACTTC. It yields the protein CSALGPDLNLYEQYF. J is TRBJ2-7 and V is TRBV20-1; unclear D gene. The CDR3 is made up of 15 amino acids. In germline, CDR1 is DFQATT, CDR2 SNEGSKA (reference sequence). Trimming took off 6 bases at V and 3 bases at J, with 21 bases between the two ends.

There are a few counts of this clonotype. The chain joins TRBV10-3 to TRBJ1-4; 8 bases are shared with TRBD1. Looked up from germline, CDR1 is ENHRY and CDR2 is SYGVKD. V was pared by 4 bases and J by 7 bases, with 5 bases of the junction left unmatched. CDR3 length equals 14 residues. The CDR3: CAISAAGGFEKLFF. CDR3 DNA sequence: TGTGCCATCAGTGCGGCAGGGGGCTTTGAAAAACTGTTTTTT.

As concerns this clonotype: The germline gene is not matched at one end of the junction; a read error may be the cause. The chain uses TRBV7-8 and TRBJ2-3, with 12 bases aligning to TRBD2. Germline CDR1 and CDR2: SGHVS and FQNEAQ. This CDR3 has 16 residues. The CDR3, as DNA: TGTGCCAGCAGCTTAGGGCTAGCGGGGGGGCCAGAAACGCAGTATTTT. Translating gives CASSLGLAGGPETQYF.

V and J are TRBV14 and TRBJ1-2; D is undetermined. CDR1 and CDR2 from the germline V gene are SGHDN and FVKESK. The CDR3 has 14 amino acids. V lost 0 bases, J lost 4 bases, and 9 bases lay in between. The CDR3 sequence is CASSQENRLYGYTF. The CDR3 DNA reads as TGTGCCAGCAGCCAAGAAAATCGCCTCTATGGCTACACCTTC. Together with reference TRBV14 and TRBJ1-2, the CDR3 gives the full variable domain: EAGVTQFPSHSVIEKGQTVTLRCDPISGHDNLYWYRRVMGKEIKFLLHFVKESKQDESGMPNNRFLAERTGGTYSTLKVQPAELEDSGVYFCASSQENRLYGYTFGSGTRLTVV.

This clonotype was picked up a small number of times. The chain links TRBV4-1 to TRBJ2-1; 11 nucleotides line up with TRBD2. V lost 4 bases and J lost 5; bases outside the gene matches: 7. The CDR3 is 16 residues long. Germline-derived CDR1 and CDR2 are MGHRA and YSYEKL. The CDR3 DNA reads TGCGCCAGCAGCCTTAGCGGGAGGGCCGCCCACAATGAGCAGTTCTTC. Its protein product is CASSLSGRAAHNEQFF.

This chain joins TRBV19 and TRBJ1-1; possibly TRBD1 for D (5 bases). The CDR3 sequence is 15 residues long. The V end was cut by 6 bases, the J end by 1 base, with 15 bases between. CDR1 and CDR2 (germline): LNHDA, SQIVND (reference sequence). The CDR3 sequence is CASRFAPGTNTEAFF. The CDR3 coding sequence is TGTGCCAGTAGGTTCGCCCCGGGGACGAACACTGAAGCTTTCTTT.

This clonotype turned up a few times. The genes are TRBV4-1 and TRBJ2-7, with D maybe TRBD2 (5 bases). The CDR3 covers 14 residues. Germline lookup yields CDR1 MGHRA and CDR2 YSYEKL. V was cut by 0 bases and J by 4 bases, with 10 bases left in between. This CDR3 reads CASSQESGIYEQYF. DNA of the CDR3: TGCGCCAGCAGCCAAGAGTCGGGGATTTACGAGCAGTACTTC.

A few counts support this clonotype. The V call is TRBV29-1, the J call TRBJ1-2, with unresolved D. Germline CDR1 reads SQVTM; CDR2 reads ANQGSEA. The CDR3 is 11 residues long. Trimming took 6 bases from V and 7 from J, leaving 12 bases between them. The CDR3 sequence: CSVDQRGGYTF. CDR3 DNA sequence: TGCAGCGTAGATCAGCGTGGTGGCTACACCTTC.

The genes are TRBV2 and TRBJ2-2, with D tentatively TRBD1 (5 bases). This CDR3 contains 19 residues. Germline V CDR1 and CDR2: SNHLY, FYNNEI. V was shortened by 6 bases and J by 0 bases, with 23 bases between the two germline ends. DNA of the CDR3: TGTGCCAGCAGGCCCCAGGGTCCCCAGGGCTGTGCGAACACCGGGGAGCTGTTTTTT. Translated, it gives CASRPQGPQGCANTGELFF. Full variable domain (rest looked up from reference TRBV2 and TRBJ2-2): EPEVTQTPSHQVTQMGQEVILRCVPISNHLYFYWYRQILGQKVEFLVSFYNNEISEKSEIFDDQFSVERPDGSNFTLKIRSTKLEDSAMYFCASRPQGPQGCANTGELFFGEGSRLTVL.